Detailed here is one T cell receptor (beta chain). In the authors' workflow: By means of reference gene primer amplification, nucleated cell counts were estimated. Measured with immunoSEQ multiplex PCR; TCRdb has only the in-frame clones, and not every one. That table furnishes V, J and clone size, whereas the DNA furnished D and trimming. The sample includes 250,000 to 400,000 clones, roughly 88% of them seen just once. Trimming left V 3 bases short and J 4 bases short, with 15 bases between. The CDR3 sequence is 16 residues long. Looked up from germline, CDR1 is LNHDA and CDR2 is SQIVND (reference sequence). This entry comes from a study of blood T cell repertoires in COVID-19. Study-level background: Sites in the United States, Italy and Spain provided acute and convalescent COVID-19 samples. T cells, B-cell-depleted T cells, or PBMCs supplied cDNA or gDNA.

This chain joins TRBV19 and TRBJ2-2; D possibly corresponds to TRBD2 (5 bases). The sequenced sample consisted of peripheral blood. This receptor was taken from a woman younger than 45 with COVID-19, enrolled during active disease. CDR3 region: CASSIFAGIVTGELFF. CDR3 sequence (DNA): TGTGCCAGTAGTATTTTCGCGGGTATAGTCACCGGGGAGCTGTTTTTT.